The 8 T cell receptor beta chains reported below all come from one sample, sequenced in a study of blood T cell repertoires in COVID-19. Sequenced by immunoSEQ multiplex PCR; TCRdb stores in-frame clones only, minus some. Here the sample spans about 95,000 clones, approximately 80% being singletons. Sequencing was carried out using peripheral blood. Receptors were obtained from an elderly man with COVID-19, enrolled during active disease.

This clone was counted a single time. The chain is built from TRBV7-2 and TRBJ2-7, with a weak D call TRBD1 (5 bases). Germline lookup yields CDR1 SGHTA and CDR2 FQGNSA. The CDR3 is 14 residues long. V dropped 1 base and J dropped 2 bases, with 9 bases sitting between them. The DNA of the CDR3 is TGTGCCAGCAGCTTAGGAGACAGCACCTACGAGCAGTACTTC. Encoded protein: CASSLGDSTYEQYF.

The chain joins TRBV11-2 to TRBJ2-3, with 9 positions matching TRBD1. V dropped 4 bases and J dropped 3; count of bases not matched to a gene: 8. Germline V lookup: CDR1 SGHAT, CDR2 FQNNGV. The CDR3 loop spans 16 amino acids. The CDR3 coding sequence is TGTGCCAGCAGCTCAAGGACAGGGGCGAAGACAGATACGCAGTATTTT. This translates into CASSSRTGAKTDTQYF.

Judged by abundance, this clone is medium-sized. The gene calls are TRBV25-1 and TRBJ2-7; 8 bases are shared with TRBD1. Per the germline V gene, CDR1 is MGHDK and CDR2 is SYGVNS. Unmatched junction bases numbered 4, after V lost 2 bases and J lost 1 base. This CDR3 contains 15 residues. CDR3 protein: CASSEPRTGSYEQYF. The CDR3 nucleotides are TGTGCCAGCAGTGAACCTAGGACAGGGTCCTACGAGCAGTACTTC.

The chain is built from TRBV10-3 and TRBJ2-5; 13 nucleotides align to TRBD2. V lost 0 bases, J lost 0 bases, and 7 bases stayed unmatched. The CDR3 runs 19 residues. Germline CDR1 is ENHRY and CDR2 is SYGVKD. The CDR3 DNA reads as TGTGCCATCAGTGAGTCAAAGGGGGGACTAGCGGGGAACCAAGAGACCCAGTACTTC. It codes for CAISESKGGLAGNQETQYF.

The genes are TRBV6-2 or TRBV6-3 and TRBJ1-6; 8 nucleotides agree with TRBD1. The CDR3 loop spans 13 amino acids. The germline CDR1 and CDR2 sequences are MNHEY and SVGEGT. Germline trimming cut 5 bases from V and 10 bases from J; bases unmatched to any gene: 4. The CDR3 DNA is TGTGCCAGCAGTCTCAGGGGGCCCTCACCCCTCCACTTT. Encoded protein: CASSLRGPSPLHF.

This clone occurred once. V gene TRBV5-1 combines with J gene TRBJ1-3, with TRBD1 matching over 7 bases. The germline gives CDR1 SGHRS, CDR2 YFSETQ. V dropped 3 bases and J dropped 4; count of bases not matched to a gene: 4. The CDR3 extends over 14 amino acids. CDR3 amino acids: CASSYGQEGNTIYF. CDR3 nucleotide sequence: TGCGCCAGCAGCTACGGACAGGAGGGAAACACCATATATTTT.

The rearrangement links TRBV9 to TRBJ1-1, with D perhaps TRBD1 (5 bases). CDR1 and CDR2 from the germline V gene are SGDLS and YYNGEE. This CDR3 comprises 20 residues. Trimming took off 4 bases at V and 2 bases at J, with 30 bases between the two ends. The CDR3 sequence is CASSPRVGSFSGGKNTEAFF. In DNA, the CDR3 is TGTGCCAGCAGCCCACGGGTGGGAAGCTTCTCCGGGGGAAAAAACACTGAAGCTTTCTTT.

This chain uses TRBV19 with TRBJ1-2; no definite D call. Deletions cut 10 bases from V and 0 bases from J, with 18 bases between. The length of the CDR3 is 15 residues. In germline, CDR1 is LNHDA, CDR2 SQIVND (reference sequence). The CDR3 DNA is TGTGCCACCCGGGAGAGCGGGCGAGCTAACTATGGCTACACCTTC. Protein: CATRESGRANYGYTF. The entire variable domain, with the rest obtained from reference TRBV19 and TRBJ1-2, is as follows: DGGITQSPKYLFRKEGQNVTLSCEQNLNHDAMYWYRQDPGQGLRLIYYSQIVNDFQKGDIAEGYSVSREKKESFPLTVTSAQKNPTAFYLCATRESGRANYGYTFGSGTRLTVV.